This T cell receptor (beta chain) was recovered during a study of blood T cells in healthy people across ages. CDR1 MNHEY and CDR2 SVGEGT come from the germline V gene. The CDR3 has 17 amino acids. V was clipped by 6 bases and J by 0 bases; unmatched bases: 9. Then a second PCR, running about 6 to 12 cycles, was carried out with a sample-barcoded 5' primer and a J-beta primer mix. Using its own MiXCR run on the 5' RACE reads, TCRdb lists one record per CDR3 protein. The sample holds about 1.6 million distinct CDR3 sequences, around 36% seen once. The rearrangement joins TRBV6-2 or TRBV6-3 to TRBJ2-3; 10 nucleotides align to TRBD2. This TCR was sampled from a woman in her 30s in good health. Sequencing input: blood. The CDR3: CASRPLAGEPSTDTQYF. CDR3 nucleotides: TGTGCCAGCAGACCCCTAGCGGGAGAACCAAGCACAGATACGCAGTATTTT.